This is a list of T cell receptor beta chains from one sample in a study of T-cell reconstitution after alpha-beta-depleted transplantation in children. In TCRdb, the PCR reads were re-called with MiXCR into one record per CDR3 protein. The table has around 800,000 distinct CDR3 sequences, approximately 15% seen once. Sequenced here: PBMCs, mostly from graft donor cells, sampled 360 days after TCRalphabeta/CD19-depleted stem cell transplant. The receptor set was obtained from a male patient younger than 18 who had a stem cell transplant for acute lymphoblastic leukemia, so the T cells may come from the graft donor. Each CDR3 is given with its conserved first and last residue. The order of the fields is D gene, clone size, V gene, CDR3 length, J gene, CDR3 DNA, CDR3 protein. D genes are given only for firm matches. Rows give clone size only sometimes, using once, few, many, or a class for an expanded clone.

>-|-|TRBV6-5|16|TRBJ1-1
TGTGCCAGCAGTTTCTCCATGGACACAATGAACACTGAAGCTTTCTTT
CASSFSMDTMNTEAFF
>TRBD2|few|TRBV7-7|15|TRBJ2-3
TGTGCCAGCAGCTTGCGCGGGAGGATAGCAGATACGCAGTATTTT
CASSLRGRIADTQYF
>TRBD2|few|TRBV7-6|17|TRBJ2-7
TGTGCCAGCAGCTTGCCTCGTTGGACTAGCGGGAGCCACGAGCAGTACTTC
CASSLPRWTSGSHEQYF
>TRBD2|few|TRBV5-1|14|TRBJ2-2
TGCGCCAGCGGACTAGCGTTTTCAGCCGGGGAGCTGTTTTTT
CASGLAFSAGELFF
>TRBD2|few|TRBV12-3/TRBV12-4|13|TRBJ2-3
TGTGCCAGCAGGGGGACTACACCAGATACGCAGTATTTT
CASRGTTPDTQYF
>-|few|TRBV10-3|16|TRBJ2-7
TGTGCCATCAGTGAGTCTCCCCCCCCGGTTACGGGCGAGCAGTACTTC
CAISESPPPVTGEQYF
>TRBD2|-|TRBV5-1|15|TRBJ2-1
TGCGCCAGCAGCCTAATAGCGGGAGCGAACAATGAGCAGTTCTTC
CASSLIAGANNEQFF
>-|-|TRBV5-1|12|TRBJ1-2
TGCGCCAGCGGGCCCTGGCTGGATGGCTACACCTTC
CASGPWLDGYTF
>-|many|TRBV4-2|16|TRBJ2-5
TGTGCCAGCAGCCAAGATCTCACCAAGTACCAAGAGACCCAGTACTTC
CASSQDLTKYQETQYF
>TRBD2|few|TRBV5-1|16|TRBJ2-1
TGCGCCAGCAGCTTGACTAGCGGGTCGGTCTACAATGAGCAGTTCTTC
CASSLTSGSVYNEQFF
>TRBD2|-|TRBV27|14|TRBJ2-1
TGTGCCAGCACCCTTATTAGCGGGTCCCATGAGCAGTTCTTC
CASTLISGSHEQFF
>TRBD2|-|TRBV6-5|16|TRBJ2-1
TGTGCCAGCAGTTGGGAACTAGCGGGAGGGAATAATGAGCAGTTCTTC
CASSWELAGGNNEQFF
>-|-|TRBV7-8|15|TRBJ1-5
TGTGCCAGCAGCTTAGCTCCACTTAGCAATCAGCCCCAGCATTTT
CASSLAPLSNQPQHF
>-|few|TRBV5-1|14|TRBJ2-3
TGCGCCAGCAGCGGGCTTTACCACACAGATACGCAGTATTTT
CASSGLYHTDTQYF
>TRBD1|many|TRBV12-3/TRBV12-4|13|TRBJ2-7
TGTGCCAGCAGGAGCCAGGGGGTCTACGAGCAGTACTTC
CASRSQGVYEQYF
>TRBD1|few|TRBV20-1|14|TRBJ2-1
TGCAGTGCTCCCGGGACAGGGGTCGGCAATGAGCAGTTCTTC
CSAPGTGVGNEQFF
>TRBD2|few|TRBV5-1|16|TRBJ2-1
TGCGCCAGCAGCTCCATGACTAGCCCTACCTACAATGAGCAGTTCTTC
CASSSMTSPTYNEQFF
>-|-|TRBV7-2|16|TRBJ2-5
TGTGCCAGCAGCTTCCTCGGGACTGGGGGACAAGAGACCCAGTACTTC
CASSFLGTGGQETQYF
>TRBD2|once|TRBV5-1|14|TRBJ2-7
TGCGCCAGCAGCTTGGTCGCGGGAGTGGATGAGCAGTACTTC
CASSLVAGVDEQYF
>TRBD2|many|TRBV4-1|16|TRBJ2-1
TGCGCCAGCAGGCTAATAGCGGGAGCCCCCTACAATGAGCAGTTCTTC
CASRLIAGAPYNEQFF
>-|-|TRBV29-1|12|TRBJ2-5
TGCAGCGTTGTCGTTTGGGAAGGGACCCAGTACTTC
CSVVVWEGTQYF
>TRBD1|-|TRBV7-6|15|TRBJ2-7
TGTGCCAGCAGCTCCTGGGACAGCCCACCCTACGAGCAGTACTTC
CASSSWDSPPYEQYF
>TRBD2|-|TRBV5-1|15|TRBJ2-1
TGCGCCAGCAGCGGGACTAGCCGGTCCTACAATGAGCAGTTCTTC
CASSGTSRSYNEQFF
>-|few|TRBV7-9|15|TRBJ2-6
TGTGCCAGCCCCTTTTCGATGGCTGGGGCCAACGTCCTGACTTTC
CASPFSMAGANVLTF
>-|few|TRBV20-1|15|TRBJ1-6
TGCAGTGCTAGAGTGGCAGGGTTATATAATTCACCCCTCCACTTT
CSARVAGLYNSPLHF
>-|-|TRBV21-1|17|TRBJ2-7
TGTGCCAGCAGCAAAGCGCATCATCGGACAGCCGCCTACGAGCAGTACTTC
CASSKAHHRTAAYEQYF
>-|few|TRBV12-3/TRBV12-4|11|TRBJ1-1
TGTGCCAGCAGTTTTCATCAGGAAGCTTTCTTT
CASSFHQEAFF
>-|few|TRBV13|15|TRBJ1-2
TGTGCCAGCAGCGTAGACAGGCCCGCTACCTATGGCTACACCTTC
CASSVDRPATYGYTF
>TRBD2|few|TRBV5-1|17|TRBJ2-2
TGCGCCAGCAGCTTCCGTCCGAAGCGGGAGGTCTCCGGGGAGCTGTTTTTT
CASSFRPKREVSGELFF
>TRBD1|-|TRBV11-2|16|TRBJ2-7
TGTGCCAGCAGTAACATCCCCGGGACAGGGGCCCACGAGCAGTACTTC
CASSNIPGTGAHEQYF
>TRBD2|-|TRBV29-1|9|TRBJ2-1
TGCAGCGTTGGGGGGGGGCAGTTCTTC
CSVGGGQFF
>-|few|TRBV5-1|15|TRBJ2-1
TGCGCCAGCAGCTCAATCCAAACGATTTACAATGAGCAGTTCTTC
CASSSIQTIYNEQFF
>TRBD2|few|TRBV18|16|TRBJ2-5
TGTGCCAGCTCACCACAAACTAGCGGGATCGGGGAGACCCAGTACTTC
CASSPQTSGIGETQYF
>TRBD1|few|TRBV6-5|15|TRBJ1-3
TGTGCCAGCAGTTATGACAGGGGCTCTGGAAACACCATATATTTT
CASSYDRGSGNTIYF
>-|many|TRBV5-1|14|TRBJ2-5
TGCGCCAGCAGCTTGGCCGGGGCACAAGAGACCCAGTACTTC
CASSLAGAQETQYF
>-|few|TRBV9|14|TRBJ2-1
TGTGCCAGCAGCGTAGGGCTAGACCCAAATGAGCAGTTCTTC
CASSVGLDPNEQFF
>TRBD2|few|TRBV4-1|15|TRBJ2-7
TGCGCCAGCAGCCACATAGCGGGAGGGCCCGACGAGCAGTACTTC
CASSHIAGGPDEQYF
>TRBD2|-|TRBV4-1|14|TRBJ2-1
TGCGCCAGCAGCCATCGCAATTTAGCGGGTGAGCAGTTCTTC
CASSHRNLAGEQFF
>-|few|TRBV6-5|14|TRBJ1-1
TGTGCCAGCAGTTATAGTCCCAGGAACACTGAAGCTTTCTTT
CASSYSPRNTEAFF
>-|few|TRBV7-8|15|TRBJ2-4
TGTGCCAGCAGCTCGGAGAGACTAGCCAAAAACATTCAGTACTTC
CASSSERLAKNIQYF
>-|-|TRBV5-5|14|TRBJ1-2
TGTGCCAGCAGACAGTCAGGGACTAACTATGGCTACACCTTC
CASRQSGTNYGYTF
>-|few|TRBV20-1|10|TRBJ1-1
TGCAGTGCCCTGGGACGGGGAGCTTTCTTT
CSALGRGAFF
>-|few|TRBV7-6|14|TRBJ2-3
TGTGCCAGCAGCCCGGAGGGCCGGGAAGATACGCAGTATTTT
CASSPEGREDTQYF
>TRBD2|-|TRBV5-1|14|TRBJ2-7
TGCGCCAGCAGCAGTTCGCGGGAGGCCTACGAGCAGTACTTC
CASSSSREAYEQYF
>-|few|TRBV3-1|14|TRBJ2-2
TGTGCCAGCAGCCAAGGACAGAACACCGGGGAGCTGTTTTTT
CASSQGQNTGELFF
>-|few|TRBV12-3/TRBV12-4|14|TRBJ1-2
TGTGCCAGCAGTCCAAGTCTGGCGAACTATGGCTACACCTTC
CASSPSLANYGYTF
>TRBD2|many|TRBV7-9|17|TRBJ2-1
TGTGCCAGCAGCACTCGACTAGCGGGAAGCTCCTACAATGAGCAGTTCTTC
CASSTRLAGSSYNEQFF
>-|-|TRBV6-1|14|TRBJ2-5
TGTGCCAGCAGCCCCGGGGCCGGACAAGAGACCCAGTACTTC
CASSPGAGQETQYF
>-|-|TRBV11-1|18|TRBJ2-7
TGTGCCAGCAGCTGGCAGGGCCTAACTCCCCGCGGGCCCTACGAGCAGTACTTC
CASSWQGLTPRGPYEQYF
>-|many|TRBV7-6|16|TRBJ2-7
TGTGCCAGCAGCTCAGAGGTTCGGGGATATGAGGTACCTCAGTACTTC
CASSSEVRGYEVPQYF
>TRBD2|few|TRBV7-8|16|TRBJ2-2
TGTGCCAGCAGCTTAGGATGGGCGGGAGGTCACGGGGAGCTGTTTTTT
CASSLGWAGGHGELFF